The 11 T cell receptor beta chains in this list originate from one sample, sequenced in a study of shared T cell receptors in the human thymus. TCRdb's copy holds only in-frame clones and misses some; the assay was immunoSEQ multiplex PCR. The sample consists of 540,000 or so clones, around 78% of them appearing once. The data also belong to a second study, concerning human thymus T cells.

Material for sequencing was thymocytes. All receptors come from a boy younger than two with a congenital heart defect.

This clone came up once. The chain uses TRBV4-3 and TRBJ2-3; 9 bases fit TRBD1. CDR1 is LGHNA, CDR2 YSLEER, per germline. The CDR3 runs to 16 residues. With V trimmed by 0 bases and J by 8 bases, 9 bases remained unmatched. CDR3: CASSQDRTGANATQYF. The DNA of the CDR3 is TGCGCCAGCAGCCAAGACCGGACAGGGGCAAATGCTACGCAGTATTTT.

The chain joins TRBV7-9 to TRBJ1-2; weak D call: TRBD1 (6 bases). V dropped 4 bases and J dropped 6 bases, with 21 bases sitting between them. The length of the CDR3 is 16 residues. The germline CDR1 and CDR2 sequences are SEHNR and FQNEAQ (reference sequence). CDR3 sequence reads: CASSSGREGVIDGYTF. CDR3 sequence (DNA): TGTGCCAGCAGCTCGGGCCGAGAGGGGGTGATTGATGGCTACACCTTC.

The CDR3 nucleotides are TGTGCCAGCAGGACTAGAAACAATGAGCAGTTCTTC. It codes for CASRTRNNEQFF. V usage is TRBV2 and J usage is TRBJ2-1; D perhaps matches TRBD2 (6 bases). In germline, CDR1 is SNHLY, CDR2 FYNNEI. V lost 6 bases, J lost 5 bases, and 8 bases lay in between. CDR3 length: 12 amino acids.

The CDR3 nucleotides are TGTGCCAGCAGCTTGGGGACGGGGTTTTACGCCTACGAGCAGTACTTC. Translated, it gives CASSLGTGFYAYEQYF. The rearrangement links TRBV5-4 to TRBJ2-7, with D tentatively TRBD2 (5 bases). CDR1 and CDR2 from the germline V gene are SGHNT and YYREEE (reference sequence). The CDR3 covers 16 residues. V was pared by 0 bases and J by 2 bases, with 15 bases between. The full variable domain, its missing parts supplied by reference TRBV5-4 and TRBJ2-7, is ETGVTQSPTHLIKTRGQQVTLRCSSQSGHNTVSWYQQALGQGPQFIFQYYREEENGRGNFPPRFSGLQFPNYSSELNVNALELDDSALYLCASSLGTGFYAYEQYFGPGTRLTVT.

Only one count was recorded for this clone. The J gene is TRBJ1-5, the V gene TRBV25-1, with a possible D match to TRBD1 (5 bases). Trimming left V 3 bases short and J 9 bases short, with 15 bases between. The CDR3 sequence is 14 residues long. Per germline, CDR1 MGHDK and CDR2 SYGVNS. DNA of the CDR3: TGTGCCAGCAGTGAGGACGGTCGTAGGGGGCCCCAGCATTTT. This sequence encodes CASSEDGRRGPQHF.

The V call is TRBV25-1, the J call TRBJ1-2, with a tentative D call TRBD1 (6 bases). Germline V gene lookup returns CDR1 MGHDK and CDR2 SYGVNS. Trimming removed 4 bases at V and 8 bases at J, with 23 bases between. There are 16 residues in the CDR3. The CDR3 region has the DNA TGTGCCAGCAGTGGGGCCGTCCCAGGACCAGGGACAGGCTACACCTTC. Amino acids: CASSGAVPGPGTGYTF.

V and J are TRBV25-1 and TRBJ2-1; a weak D match, TRBD1 (5 bases). CDR1 MGHDK and CDR2 SYGVNS come from the germline V gene. Trimming took 1 base from V and 0 from J, leaving 13 bases between them. The CDR3 totals 17 residues. CDR3 nucleotides: TGTGCCAGCAGTGAATGGGGCGGACCACCCTCCTACAATGAGCAGTTCTTC. This gives the protein CASSEWGGPPSYNEQFF.

The chain uses TRBV5-6 and TRBJ2-7, with TRBD1 identical over 9 bases. This CDR3 comprises 14 residues. CDR1 is SGHDT and CDR2 is YYEEEE in the germline V gene. Germline trimming cut 1 base from V and 3 bases from J; bases unmatched to any gene: 2. The CDR3 here is CASSLRTGDYEQYF. The DNA of the CDR3 is TGTGCCAGCAGCTTGAGGACAGGGGACTACGAGCAGTACTTC.

V is TRBV28 and J is TRBJ2-7; 10 positions agree with TRBD2. The CDR3 length is 14 residues. The V segment lost 6 bases and the J segment 4 bases; nucleotides outside the gene matches: 6. CDR1 and CDR2 (germline): MDHEN, SYDVKM. The CDR3 region has the DNA TGTGCCAGCAGACCTAGGACTAGCGGTTACGAGCAGTACTTC. It yields the protein CASRPRTSGYEQYF.

This clone appeared a single time. This chain connects TRBV11-2 to TRBJ2-2, with 7 bases identical to TRBD1. Losses at the gene ends were 1 base for V and 3 bases for J; bases not matched to a gene: 2. Germline V gene sequence: CDR1 SGHAT, CDR2 FQNNGV. This CDR3 region has 15 residues. The CDR3: CASSLGDSYTGELFF. In DNA form, the CDR3 reads TGTGCCAGCAGCTTAGGGGACAGTTACACCGGGGAGCTGTTTTTT.

The chain recombines TRBV6-1 with TRBJ1-5, with D possibly TRBD1 on 6 matching bases. Germline CDR1 MNHNS, CDR2 SASEGT. The V and J ends lost 2 bases and 9 bases respectively, with 14 bases between them. The CDR3 runs 14 residues. In DNA, the CDR3 is TGTGCCAGCAGTGAAAGGGGGTGGCCTGGGCCCCAGCATTTT. Its protein is CASSERGWPGPQHF.